The entry below gives a single T cell receptor (beta chain) sequence along with its context. The record originates from a study of blood T cell repertoires in COVID-19. Study background: Some COVID-19 samples were acute and others convalescent; all came from the United States, Italy and Spain. From T cells, B-cell-depleted T cells, or PBMCs came the material, which was cDNA or gDNA.

Original data processing: Researchers report that nucleated cell counts were estimated from reference gene primer amplification. Clones were read by immunoSEQ multiplex PCR, and TCRdb kept only the in-frame ones, dropping some. V, J and clone size are taken as reported in that table, and D and trimming were inferred from the DNA itself. The sample includes more than 85,000 clones, around four fifths of them seen just once. The trim removed 2 bases at V and 9 bases at J, leaving 9 bases unmatched. CDR1 SGHTS and CDR2 YDEGEE come from the germline V gene. This CDR3 spans 15 amino acids. The V gene is TRBV5-8, the J gene TRBJ2-1; 9 bases fit TRBD2. This sequence originates from a man in his 70s with acute or convalescent COVID-19. Sequencing input: peripheral blood. The CDR3 coding sequence is TGTGCCAGCAGCTTCAGGCGGGGGGGTGGTGGTGAGCAGTTCTTC. Residues: CASSFRRGGGGEQFF.